This TCR beta chain was identified during a study of cytomegalovirus exposure and HLA in healthy donors. Overall study context: Earlier, about 180 million T cells were analyzed, and about 100 million unique TCR beta sequences were found among them.

Primers: 60 Vbeta forward and 13 Jbeta reverse. Here immunoSEQ multiplex PCR was the method, and the copy in TCRdb shows in-frame clones only, minus some. The sample holds approximately 120,000 clones; around 84% are singletons and the top ten take about 6%. The CDR3 runs to 15 residues. Germline values: CDR1 SGDLS, CDR2 YYNGEE. V dropped 3 bases and J dropped 4 bases, with 14 bases sitting between them. This chain joins TRBV9 and TRBJ2-1; D perhaps matches TRBD1 (5 bases). This TCR came from a woman between 40 and 50 years old in good health and CMV-seronegative. The sequenced sample consisted of PBMCs. CDR3 bases: TGTGCCAGCAGCGAGGGGTCGGCCCCTTACAATGAGCAGTTCTTC. This encodes CASSEGSAPYNEQFF.